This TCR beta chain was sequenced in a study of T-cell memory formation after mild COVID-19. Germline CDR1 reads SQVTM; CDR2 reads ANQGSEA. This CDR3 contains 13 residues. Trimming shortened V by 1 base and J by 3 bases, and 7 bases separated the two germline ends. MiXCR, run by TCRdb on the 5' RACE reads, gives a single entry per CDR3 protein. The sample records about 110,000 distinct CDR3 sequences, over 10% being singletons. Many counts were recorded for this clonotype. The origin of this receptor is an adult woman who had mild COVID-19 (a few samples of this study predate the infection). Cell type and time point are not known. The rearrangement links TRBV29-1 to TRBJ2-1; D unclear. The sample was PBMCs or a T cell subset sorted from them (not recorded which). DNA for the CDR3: TGCAGCGTTGAAGGCTGGGGCTACAATGAGCAGTTCTTC. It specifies CSVEGWGYNEQFF.